This T cell receptor (beta chain) was documented in a study of immune evolution from preneoplasia to lung adenocarcinoma. The overall study: HLA loss of heterozygosity: roughly 6.4% AIS, about 15% MIA, about 31% ADC, none AAH. Whole-study results and caveats: Clonality was highest in normal lung, lower in later-stage lesions apparently. T cell clonality was higher in KRAS-mutant than EGFR-mutant or wild-type nodules.

This clone has a handful of counts. Its antigen is as yet unknown. Patients had resection in Japan or China between the mid-2010s and the late 2010s. The CDR3 consists of 15 residues. CDR1 is SGHTA and CDR2 is FQGNSA in the germline V gene. Trimming shortened V by 5 bases and J by 1 base, and 12 bases separated the two germline ends. TCRdb keeps only in-frame clones here, not all; method: immunoSEQ multiplex PCR. Among 37,000 or so clones listed, 60% to 75% were seen once. The gene calls are TRBV7-2 and TRBJ2-1; D unresolved. The receptor's source is a person aged 55 to 75 with lung adenocarcinoma. Material for sequencing was FFPE invasive lung adenocarcinoma tissue. The CDR3 here is CASSRDAASYNEQFF. As DNA, the CDR3 is TGTGCCAGCAGCCGCGACGCTGCTTCCTACAATGAGCAGTTCTTC. Supplemented by reference TRBV7-2 and TRBJ2-1, the full variable domain reads GAGVSQSPSNKVTEKGKDVELRCDPISGHTALYWYRQSLGQGLEFLIYFQGNSAPDKSGLPSDRFSAERTGGSVSTLTIQRTQQEDSAVYLCASSRDAASYNEQFFGPGTRLTVL.